This T cell receptor (beta chain) was found in a study of Tregs in tolerant kidney transplant recipients. Overall study results and limits: Tregs expanded with activated donor B cells seemed most donor-specific.

Worth noting for this clone: Its target is not known.

CDR1 and CDR2 from the germline V gene are SGHNT and YYREEE (reference sequence). The CDR3 runs 18 residues. After removal of 3 bases from V and 4 bases from J, the junction contained 16 bases not matched to a gene. Sequencing used immunoSEQ multiplex PCR; TCRdb keeps in-frame clones, though not all of them. The sample carries 68,000 or so clones, less than 90% recorded once. Thawed PBMCs were FACS-sorted into unstimulated CD4+CD25+CD127- regulatory T cells, CD4+CD25- non-regulatory cells, CD4 and CD8 cells. The V gene is TRBV5-4, the J gene TRBJ1-2; 9 nucleotides agree with TRBD1. Sample: CD4+ T cells from blood. This receptor was identified in a human donor in good health. The CDR3 region is CASSSPGQGTPGGYGYTF. As DNA, the CDR3 is TGTGCCAGCAGCTCACCGGGACAGGGCACTCCCGGAGGCTATGGCTACACCTTC.